This TCR beta chain was sequenced for a study of T cells in localized non-small cell lung cancer. General observations from the study: Heterogeneity cannot be ruled out, as sequencing used one tumor region only. Uninvolved adjacent lung had higher T cell clonality than tumor and all other tissues. In adjacent lung appeared a median around 57 of the top 100 tumor clones.

Taken at least 2 cm from the tumor margin, the adjacent lung showed no atypia. TCRdb's copy holds only in-frame clones and misses some; the assay was immunoSEQ multiplex PCR. The sample records 950 to 1,300 clones, 31% being singletons. This clone is labeled medium-sized (0.01 to 0.1%). Its target is unknown. The material was normal lung tissue next to the tumor, obtained before any cancer treatment. The TCR sequence derives from a man aged 40 to 70 with stage I squamous cell lung carcinoma.

The CDR3 DNA sequence: TGTGCCAGCAGCTCCTCCCCCTCGACTTACAATGAGCAGTTCTTC. Protein: CASSSSPSTYNEQFF. V and J are TRBV7-4 and TRBJ2-1, with D unresolved. Germline lookup yields CDR1 SGHVT and CDR2 SQSDAQ. V was cut by 4 bases and J by 4 bases, with 14 bases left in between. The CDR3 totals 15 residues.